This entry concerns a single T cell receptor (beta chain). This specimen belongs to a study of blood T cell repertoires in COVID-19. Study information: Sample material is recorded as cDNA or gDNA derived from T cells, B-cell-depleted T cells, or PBMCs.

The CDR3 is made up of 13 amino acids. The germline V and J ends were trimmed by 3 bases and 8 bases, with 12 bases remaining between them. Per germline, CDR1 SGHRS and CDR2 YFSETQ. Here immunoSEQ multiplex PCR was the method, and the copy in TCRdb shows in-frame clones only, minus some. The table shows around 300,000 clones, with approximately 91% occurring only once. The source material was PBMCs or T cells enriched from blood (not recorded which). The clonotype comes from a woman aged 25 to 45 who had recovered from COVID-19. The rearrangement uses TRBV5-1 and TRBJ2-1; tentative D call: TRBD1 (6 bases). The CDR3 here is CASSSTGIDEQFF. CDR3 sequence (DNA): TGCGCCAGCAGCTCGACAGGTATCGATGAGCAGTTCTTC.